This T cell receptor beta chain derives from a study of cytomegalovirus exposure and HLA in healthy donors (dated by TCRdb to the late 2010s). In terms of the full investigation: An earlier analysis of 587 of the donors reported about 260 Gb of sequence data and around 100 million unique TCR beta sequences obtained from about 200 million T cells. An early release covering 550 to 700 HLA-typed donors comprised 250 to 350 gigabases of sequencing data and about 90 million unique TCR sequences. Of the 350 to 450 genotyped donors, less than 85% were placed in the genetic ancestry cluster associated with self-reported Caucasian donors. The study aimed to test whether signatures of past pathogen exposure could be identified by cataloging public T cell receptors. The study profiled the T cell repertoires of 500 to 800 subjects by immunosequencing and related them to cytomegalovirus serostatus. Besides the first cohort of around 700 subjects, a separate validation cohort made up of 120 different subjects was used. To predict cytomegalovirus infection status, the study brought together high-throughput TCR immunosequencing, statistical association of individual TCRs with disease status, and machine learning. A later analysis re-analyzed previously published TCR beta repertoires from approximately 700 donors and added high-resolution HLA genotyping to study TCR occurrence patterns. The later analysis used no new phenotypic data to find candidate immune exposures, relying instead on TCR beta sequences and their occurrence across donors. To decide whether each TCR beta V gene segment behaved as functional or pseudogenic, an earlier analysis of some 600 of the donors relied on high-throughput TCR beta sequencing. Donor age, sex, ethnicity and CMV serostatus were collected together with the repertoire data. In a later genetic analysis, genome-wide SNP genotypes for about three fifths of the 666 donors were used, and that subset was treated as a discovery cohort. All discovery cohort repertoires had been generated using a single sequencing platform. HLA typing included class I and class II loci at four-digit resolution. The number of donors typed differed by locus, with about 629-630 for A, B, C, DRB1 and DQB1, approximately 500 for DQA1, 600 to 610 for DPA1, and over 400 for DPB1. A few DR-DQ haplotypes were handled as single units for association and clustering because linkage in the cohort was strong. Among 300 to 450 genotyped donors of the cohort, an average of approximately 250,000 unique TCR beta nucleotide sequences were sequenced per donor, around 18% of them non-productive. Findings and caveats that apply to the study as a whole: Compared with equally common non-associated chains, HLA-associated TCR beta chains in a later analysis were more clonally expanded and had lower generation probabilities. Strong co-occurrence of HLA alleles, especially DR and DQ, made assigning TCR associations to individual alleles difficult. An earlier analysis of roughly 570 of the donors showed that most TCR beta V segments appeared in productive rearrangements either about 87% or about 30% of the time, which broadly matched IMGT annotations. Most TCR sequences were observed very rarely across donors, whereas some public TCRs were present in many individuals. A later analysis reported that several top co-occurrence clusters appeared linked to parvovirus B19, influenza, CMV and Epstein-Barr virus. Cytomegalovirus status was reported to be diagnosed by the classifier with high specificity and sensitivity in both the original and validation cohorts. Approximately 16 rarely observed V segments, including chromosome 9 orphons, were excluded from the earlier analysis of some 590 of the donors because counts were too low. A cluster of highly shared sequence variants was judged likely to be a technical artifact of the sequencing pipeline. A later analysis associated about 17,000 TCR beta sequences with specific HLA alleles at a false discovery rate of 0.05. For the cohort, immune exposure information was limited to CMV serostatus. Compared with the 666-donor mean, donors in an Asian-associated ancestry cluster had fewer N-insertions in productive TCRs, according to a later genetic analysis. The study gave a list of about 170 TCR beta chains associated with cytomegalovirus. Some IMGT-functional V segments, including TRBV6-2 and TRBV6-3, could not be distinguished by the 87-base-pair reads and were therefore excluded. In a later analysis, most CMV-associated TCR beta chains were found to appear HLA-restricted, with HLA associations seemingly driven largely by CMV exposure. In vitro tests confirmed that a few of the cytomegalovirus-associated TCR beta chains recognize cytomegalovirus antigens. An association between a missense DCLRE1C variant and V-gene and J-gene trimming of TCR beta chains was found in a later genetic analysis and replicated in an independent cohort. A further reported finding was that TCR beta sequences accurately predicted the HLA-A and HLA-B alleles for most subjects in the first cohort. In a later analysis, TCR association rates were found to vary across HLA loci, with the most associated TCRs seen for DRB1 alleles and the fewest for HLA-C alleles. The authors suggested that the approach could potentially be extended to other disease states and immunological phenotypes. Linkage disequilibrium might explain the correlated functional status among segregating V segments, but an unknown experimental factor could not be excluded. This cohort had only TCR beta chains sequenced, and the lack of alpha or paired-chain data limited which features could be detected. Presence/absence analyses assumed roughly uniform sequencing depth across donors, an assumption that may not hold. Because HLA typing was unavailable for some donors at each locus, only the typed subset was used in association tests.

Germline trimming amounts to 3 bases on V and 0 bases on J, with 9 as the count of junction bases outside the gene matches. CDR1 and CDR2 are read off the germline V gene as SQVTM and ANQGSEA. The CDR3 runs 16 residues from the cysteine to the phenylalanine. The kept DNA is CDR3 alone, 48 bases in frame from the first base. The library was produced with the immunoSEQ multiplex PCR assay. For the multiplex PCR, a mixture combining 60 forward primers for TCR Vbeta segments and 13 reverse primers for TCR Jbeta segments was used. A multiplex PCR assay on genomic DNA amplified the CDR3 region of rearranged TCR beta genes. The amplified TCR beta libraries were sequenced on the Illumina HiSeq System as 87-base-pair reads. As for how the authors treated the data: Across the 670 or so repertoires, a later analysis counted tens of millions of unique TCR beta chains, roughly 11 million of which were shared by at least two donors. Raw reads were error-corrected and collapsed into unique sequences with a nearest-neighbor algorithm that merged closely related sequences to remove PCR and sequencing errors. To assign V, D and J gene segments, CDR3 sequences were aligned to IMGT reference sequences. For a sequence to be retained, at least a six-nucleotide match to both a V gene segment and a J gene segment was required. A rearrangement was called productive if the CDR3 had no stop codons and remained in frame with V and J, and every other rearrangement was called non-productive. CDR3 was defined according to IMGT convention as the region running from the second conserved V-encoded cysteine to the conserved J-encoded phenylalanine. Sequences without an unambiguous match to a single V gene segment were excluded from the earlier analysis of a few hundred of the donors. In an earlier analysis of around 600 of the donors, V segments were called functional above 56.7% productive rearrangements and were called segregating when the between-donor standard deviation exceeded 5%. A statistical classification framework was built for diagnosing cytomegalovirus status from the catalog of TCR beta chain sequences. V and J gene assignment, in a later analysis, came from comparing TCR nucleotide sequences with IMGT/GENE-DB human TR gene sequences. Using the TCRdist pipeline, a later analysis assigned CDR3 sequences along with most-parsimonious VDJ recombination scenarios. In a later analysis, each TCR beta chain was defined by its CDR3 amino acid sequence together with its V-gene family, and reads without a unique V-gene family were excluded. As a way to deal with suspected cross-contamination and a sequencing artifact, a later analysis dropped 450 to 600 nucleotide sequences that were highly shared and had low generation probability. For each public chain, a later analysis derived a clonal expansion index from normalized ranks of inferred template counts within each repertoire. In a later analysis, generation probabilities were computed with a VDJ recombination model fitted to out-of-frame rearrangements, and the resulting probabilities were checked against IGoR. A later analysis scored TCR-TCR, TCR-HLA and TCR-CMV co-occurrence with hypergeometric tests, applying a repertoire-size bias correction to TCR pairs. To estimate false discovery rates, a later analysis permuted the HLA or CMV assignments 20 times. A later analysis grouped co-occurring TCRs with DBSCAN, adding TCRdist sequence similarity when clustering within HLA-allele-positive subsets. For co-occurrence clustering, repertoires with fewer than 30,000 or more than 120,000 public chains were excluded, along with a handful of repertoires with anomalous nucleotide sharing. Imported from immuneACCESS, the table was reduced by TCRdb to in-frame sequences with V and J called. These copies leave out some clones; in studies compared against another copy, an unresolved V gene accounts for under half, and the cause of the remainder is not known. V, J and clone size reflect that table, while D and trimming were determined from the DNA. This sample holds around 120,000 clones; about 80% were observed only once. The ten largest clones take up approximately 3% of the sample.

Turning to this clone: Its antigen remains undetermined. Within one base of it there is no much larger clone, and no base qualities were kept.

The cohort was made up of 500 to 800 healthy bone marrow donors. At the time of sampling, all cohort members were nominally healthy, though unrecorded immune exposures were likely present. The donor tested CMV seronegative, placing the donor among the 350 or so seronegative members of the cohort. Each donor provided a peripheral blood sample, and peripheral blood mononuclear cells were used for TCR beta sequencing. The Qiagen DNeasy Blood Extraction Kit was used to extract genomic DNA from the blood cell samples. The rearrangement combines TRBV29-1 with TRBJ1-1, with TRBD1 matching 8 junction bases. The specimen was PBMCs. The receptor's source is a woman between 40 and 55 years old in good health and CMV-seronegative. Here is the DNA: TGCAGCGTTGAGCAGGGGGCAGGAGGGTTGAACACTGAAGCTTTCTTT. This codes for CSVEQGAGGLNTEAFF.